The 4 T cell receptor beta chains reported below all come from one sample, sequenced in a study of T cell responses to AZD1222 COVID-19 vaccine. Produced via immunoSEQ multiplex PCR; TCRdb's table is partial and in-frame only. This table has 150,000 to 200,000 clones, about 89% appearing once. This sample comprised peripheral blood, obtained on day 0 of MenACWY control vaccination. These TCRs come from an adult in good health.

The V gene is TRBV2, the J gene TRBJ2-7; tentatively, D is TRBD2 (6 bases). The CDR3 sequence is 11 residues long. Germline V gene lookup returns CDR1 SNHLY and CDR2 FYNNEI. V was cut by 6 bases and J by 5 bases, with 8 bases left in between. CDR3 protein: CASSPGDEQYF. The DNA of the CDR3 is TGTGCCAGCAGCCCGGGGGACGAGCAGTACTTC.

Here the CDR3 DNA reads TGTGCCAGCAGCCCCAGCCTGGCAGGGCGGGAGACCCAGTACTTC. Protein product: CASSPSLAGRETQYF. The genes are TRBV3-1 (or the pseudogene TRBV3-2) and TRBJ2-5; perhaps TRBD1 as D (5 bases). The CDR3 runs 15 residues. CDR1 is LGHDT and CDR2 is YNNKEL in the germline V gene (reference sequence). V dropped 4 bases and J dropped 5 bases, with 17 bases sitting between them.

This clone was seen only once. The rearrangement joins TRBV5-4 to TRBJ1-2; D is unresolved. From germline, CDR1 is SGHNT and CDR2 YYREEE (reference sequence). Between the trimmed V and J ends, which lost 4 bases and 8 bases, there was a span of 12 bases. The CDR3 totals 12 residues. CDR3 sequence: CASSEGRKGYTF. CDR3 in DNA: TGTGCCAGCAGCGAGGGCCGTAAGGGCTACACCTTC.

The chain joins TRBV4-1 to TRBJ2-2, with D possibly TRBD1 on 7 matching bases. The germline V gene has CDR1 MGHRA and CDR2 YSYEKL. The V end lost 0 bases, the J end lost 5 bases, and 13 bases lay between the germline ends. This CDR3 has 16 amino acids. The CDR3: CASSQDGGGFTGELFF. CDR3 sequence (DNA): TGCGCCAGCAGCCAAGACGGAGGGGGCTTTACCGGGGAGCTGTTTTTT.